This TCR beta chain is drawn from a study of metastatic and nonmetastatic thyroid tumors. Overall study: Where malignant and benign thyroid patients were concerned, repertoires were compared across blood and tumor or nodule tissue. General study points: Malignant thyroid tumors reportedly had TCR beta diversity that was significantly higher than in benign nodules, in blood and tumor.

To note about this clone: Its antigen is not identified.

Before thyroid surgery, none of the patients had received any treatment. As processed by the authors: The study's classifier, a distant-metastasis tool for papillary thyroid cancer, was built using CDR3 differences across clinicopathological groups. TCRdb ran MiXCR on the PCR reads. The V and J calls, along with clone size, are taken from TCRdb and not from the paper's own processing. The sample records about 18,000 clones, 34% being singletons. Germline CDR1 SGHRS, CDR2 YFSETQ. Trimming took 4 bases from V and 2 from J, leaving 11 bases between them. CDR3 length: 14 residues. The gene calls are TRBV5-1 and TRBJ2-3; TRBD2 might be the D (6 bases). The sequenced sample was tumor tissue. This clonotype originated in a female donor with papillary thyroid cancer or a benign thyroid nodule (not recorded which). Some clones in this sample may be carry-over from other donors' samples. The CDR3 here is CASSLTRNTDTQYF. In nucleotides, the CDR3 is TGCGCCAGCAGCCTGACTAGAAACACAGATACGCAGTATTTT.